This T cell receptor beta chain was captured in a study of metastatic and nonmetastatic thyroid tumors. Thyroid surgery was preceded by no treatment in any patient. This clone was recorded at least ten times. TCRdb re-clonotyped the PCR reads through MiXCR. The sample has about 50,000 clones; about 20% are singletons. The CDR3 has 16 residues. V was pared by 4 bases and J by 0 bases, with 12 bases between. CDR1 is MDHEN, CDR2 SYDVKM, per germline. The chain recombines TRBV28 with TRBJ1-4; no clear D gene. Source material: blood. This TCR derives from a female donor with papillary thyroid cancer or a benign thyroid nodule (not recorded which). Some clones in this sample may be carry-over from other donors' samples. The CDR3, as DNA: TGTGCCAGCAGTTCACTGACCCATGCAACTAATGAAAAACTGTTTTTT. Translation: CASSSLTHATNEKLFF.